What follows describes a single T cell receptor beta chain. Produced via immunoSEQ multiplex PCR; TCRdb's table is partial and in-frame only. The table includes 80,000 to 90,000 clones, around nine tenths detected once. Between the trimmed V and J ends, which lost 0 bases and 4 bases, there was a span of 13 bases. The germline gives CDR1 SGHRS, CDR2 YFSETQ. The CDR3 is 15 residues long. This specimen belongs to a study of blood T cell repertoires in COVID-19. The TCR was taken from a man aged 80 or over with active or convalescent COVID-19. V is TRBV5-1 and J is TRBJ2-5; D is perhaps TRBD1 (5 bases). The sequenced material came from peripheral blood. CDR3: CASSLVRGVGETQYF. The CDR3 DNA follows: TGCGCCAGCAGCTTGGTTAGGGGTGTTGGAGAGACCCAGTACTTC.